These T cell receptor beta chains were read from a single sample in a study of Ad26.COV2.S vaccination and SARS-CoV-2 variants. Sequencing was performed with immunoSEQ multiplex PCR; in TCRdb, only in-frame clones are kept and a portion is missing. The profile covers about 400,000 clones, with 75% to 90% appearing a single time and 1.5% to 2% taken by the ten largest. Sequenced here: peripheral blood, sampled in a trial of Ad26.COV2.S vaccine versus placebo. The receptors here all came from a person aged 18-60 years who received the Ad26.COV2.S COVID-19 vaccine or a placebo. The CDR3 runs from the conserved cysteine through the conserved F or W. A D gene is named only where the DNA matches it firmly. Size values are once, few and many counts, or a class for expanded clones, and some rows have none.

V gene	clone size	D gene	J gene	CDR3 protein	CDR3 DNA
TRBV29-1	once	TRBD1	TRBJ1-4	CSVVGTGVEKLFF	TGCAGCGTTGTAGGGACAGGGGTAGAAAAACTGTTTTTT
TRBV6-5	once	TRBD1	TRBJ1-1	CASSYEARGSTEAFF	TGTGCCAGCAGTTACGAAGCCAGGGGGAGCACTGAAGCTTTCTTT
TRBV6-1	.	.	TRBJ1-5	CASSEWGLGQPQHF	TGTGCCAGCAGTGAATGGGGGCTTGGTCAGCCCCAGCATTTT
TRBV14	.	.	TRBJ1-4	CASSQAGGGEKLFF	TGTGCCAGCAGCCAGGCCGGGGGCGGTGAAAAACTGTTTTTT
TRBV5-1	.	.	TRBJ2-2	CASSSGPNTGELFF	TGCGCCAGCTCGAGCGGGCCGAACACCGGGGAGCTGTTTTTT
TRBV7-9	once	TRBD1	TRBJ2-3	CASSPRGWDSSTDTQYF	TGTGCCAGCAGCCCTAGGGGGTGGGACAGCAGCACAGATACGCAGTATTTT
TRBV11-2	.	TRBD2	TRBJ2-1	CASSLEGLGQIEQFF	TGTGCCAGCAGCTTAGAGGGACTAGGCCAGATTGAGCAGTTCTTC
TRBV11-3	few	TRBD2	TRBJ2-5	CASSLRTGTSGRATETQYF	TGTGCCAGCAGCTTGCGAACCGGGACTAGCGGGAGAGCGACAGAGACCCAGTACTTC
TRBV4-2	.	.	TRBJ1-6	CASSQDTGPNSPLHF	TGTGCCAGCAGCCAAGATACAGGGCCGAATTCACCCCTCCACTTT
TRBV28	.	.	TRBJ1-2	CASSLAAGSGYTF	TGTGCCAGCAGTTTAGCGGCAGGGAGTGGCTACACCTTC
TRBV9	.	.	TRBJ2-3	CASSVTVGADTQYF	TGTGCCAGCAGCGTAACAGTGGGGGCAGATACGCAGTATTTT
TRBV5-1	.	.	TRBJ2-5	CASSLSNQETQYF	TGCGCCAGCAGCTTGTCCAACCAAGAGACCCAGTACTTC
TRBV24-1	.	TRBD1	TRBJ2-7	CATSDSGTGGIGQYF	TGTGCCACCAGTGATTCCGGGACAGGGGGTATTGGGCAGTACTTC
TRBV7-7	once	.	TRBJ2-2	CASSPLAGATGELFF	TGTGCCAGCAGCCCCCTGGCAGGGGCCACCGGGGAGCTGTTTTTT
TRBV9	.	.	TRBJ1-1	CASSVLGDATEAFF	TGTGCCAGCAGCGTTTTGGGAGACGCCACTGAAGCTTTCTTT
TRBV7-6	.	.	TRBJ2-7	CASSFKESSYEQYF	TGTGCCAGCAGCTTTAAGGAAAGCTCCTACGAGCAGTACTTC
TRBV11-2	.	.	TRBJ2-3	CASRTRMGDTQYF	TGTGCCAGCAGAACTAGGATGGGAGATACGCAGTATTTT